The present TCR beta chain was sequenced within a study of T cell responses to AZD1222 COVID-19 vaccine. At the level of the study: Second doses were pooled across both intervals (about 4 or about 12 weeks). General observations from the study: Reports say nearly half of spike-specific TCRs go after unmutated variant regions. Vaccine-associated CD4 TCRs spanned spike, dominant at 160-218 and 743-854.

CDR3 size: 12 residues. V was shortened by 1 base and J by 5 bases, with 5 bases between the two germline ends. CDR1 is SGHDT, CDR2 YYEEEE, per germline. As regards this clone: What it recognizes is unknown.

Data came from immunoSEQ multiplex PCR; TCRdb stores just in-frame clones and leaves some out. The repertoire holds about 110,000 clones, with approximately 90% as singletons. The TCR originated in an adult in good health. The material was peripheral blood, obtained on day 0 of AZD1222 vaccination. V gene TRBV5-6 combines with J gene TRBJ2-3; D is undetermined. In nucleotides, the CDR3 is TGTGCCAGCAGCTTGCCGGGAGATACGCAGTATTTT. This sequence encodes CASSLPGDTQYF.